The 32 T cell receptor beta chains presented below share a single source sample, sequenced in a study of cytomegalovirus exposure and HLA in healthy donors. The data were produced by immunoSEQ multiplex PCR, yet TCRdb's version contains in-frame clones alone and is incomplete. The sample lists 150,000 or so clones, around 85% occurring once. The sequencing sample was made of PBMCs. Every receptor here comes from a man between 25 and 39 years old in good health and CMV-seropositive.

This chain joins TRBV7-2 and TRBJ1-2, with D possibly being TRBD1 (6 bases). CDR3 length: 14 amino acids. V lost 3 bases and J 2 bases, leaving 10 bases between the germline ends. Germline V gives CDR1 SGHTA, CDR2 FQGNSA. The CDR3 sequence: CASSFRQENYGYTF. The CDR3 DNA follows: TGTGCCAGCAGCTTCCGACAGGAAAACTATGGCTACACCTTC.

V usage is TRBV7-3 and J usage is TRBJ1-5; D is uncertain. CDR1 is SGHTA and CDR2 is FQGTGA in the germline V gene. With 7 bases removed from V and 6 bases from J, the gap between germline ends came to 16 bases. This CDR3 region has 14 residues. The CDR3 DNA reads as TGTGCCAGCATGAAGAGGGATGGCAGTCAGCCCCAGCATTTT. This sequence encodes CASMKRDGSQPQHF.

The V gene is TRBV11-2, the J gene TRBJ2-1; TRBD2 might be the D (7 bases). Germline lookup yields CDR1 SGHAT and CDR2 FQNNGV. V was pared by 7 bases and J by 6 bases, with 16 bases between. The CDR3 sequence is 14 residues long. CDR3 protein: CASNRGARLNEQFF. DNA of the CDR3: TGTGCCAGCAACCGGGGGGCCCGTCTCAATGAGCAGTTCTTC.

The CDR3 region has the DNA TGTGCCAGCAGCCCGTTACAACTAGCGGCGATTTACAATGAGCAGTTCTTC. Amino acid sequence: CASSPLQLAAIYNEQFF. J is TRBJ2-1 and V is TRBV27; 8 bases are a match to TRBD2. Germline V lookup: CDR1 MNHEY, CDR2 SMNVEV (reference sequence). This CDR3 comprises 17 residues. After removal of 6 bases from V and 4 bases from J, the junction contained 14 bases not matched to a gene.

This sequence joins TRBV29-1 and TRBJ2-1; 7 nucleotides line up with TRBD2. This CDR3 comprises 14 residues. Germline V gives CDR1 SQVTM, CDR2 ANQGSEA. The CDR3 coding sequence is TGCAGTTCCTCGGGCGGGGGAGAATACAATGAGCAGTTCTTC. Translating gives CSSSGGGEYNEQFF.

The gene calls are TRBV6-5 and TRBJ1-1; possibly TRBD1 for D (5 bases). Per germline, CDR1 MNHEY and CDR2 SVGAGI. The CDR3 is 14 amino acids. Trimming took off 6 bases at V and 1 base at J, with 12 bases between the two ends. In nucleotides, the CDR3 is TGTGCCAGCAGCAAGGGACTTGGGAACACTGAAGCTTTCTTT. It is translated as CASSKGLGNTEAFF.

The chain has TRBV11-2 and TRBJ2-2, with 10 bases that match TRBD2. J was trimmed by 7 bases and V by 5 bases; bases with no gene match: 10. CDR3 length: 16 residues. The V gene's germline CDR1 is SGHAT and CDR2 FQNNGV. The CDR3 DNA sequence: TGTGCCAGCAGCCCTCTAGCGGGGGAAGTGGTCGGGGAGCTGTTTTTT. Protein product: CASSPLAGEVVGELFF. Drawing the rest from reference TRBV11-2 and TRBJ2-2, the complete variable domain is EAGVAQSPRYKIIEKRQSVAFWCNPISGHATLYWYQQILGQGPKLLIQFQNNGVVDDSQLPKDRFSAERLKGVDSTLKIQPAKLEDSAVYLCASSPLAGEVVGELFFGEGSRLTVL.

This chain connects TRBV6-1 to TRBJ2-1; 7 bases match TRBD1. The CDR3 runs to 15 residues. Trimming at V came to 6 bases and at J to 2 bases, leaving 7 bases not matched to a gene. Germline V gene lookup returns CDR1 MNHNS and CDR2 SASEGT. CDR3 in amino acids: CASRGRGGAYNEQFF. The CDR3 region has the DNA TGTGCCAGCAGAGGGAGAGGGGGCGCCTACAATGAGCAGTTCTTC.

The chain carries TRBV11-2 and TRBJ2-7; TRBD2 matches at 8 bases. The CDR3 extends over 19 amino acids. Germline V gene sequence: CDR1 SGHAT, CDR2 FQNNGV. Unmatched junction bases numbered 18, after V lost 3 bases and J lost 2 bases. The CDR3 here is CASSFIGGGPVITTYEQYF. CDR3 nucleotide sequence: TGTGCCAGCAGCTTCATAGGCGGGGGGCCGGTAATCACAACCTACGAGCAGTACTTC.

This clone has ten or more counts. This CDR3 is also generated by other DNA sequences in the sample. The chain has TRBV27 and TRBJ1-2; D remains ambiguous. Germline V gives CDR1 MNHEY, CDR2 SMNVEV (reference sequence). This CDR3 has 13 amino acids. The V end lost 3 bases, the J end lost 2 bases, and 7 bases lay between the germline ends. The CDR3 DNA follows: TGTGCCAGCAGTTTTAACAGCAACTATGGCTACACCTTC. It translates to CASSFNSNYGYTF.

The CDR3 is CASSLVIQGGNEQFF. In DNA form, the CDR3 reads TGCGCCAGCAGCTTGGTAATACAGGGGGGCAATGAGCAGTTCTTC. The gene calls are TRBV5-1 and TRBJ2-1; 8 bases map to TRBD1. Germline V gene lookup returns CDR1 SGHRS and CDR2 YFSETQ. With V trimmed by 0 bases and J by 6 bases, 5 bases remained unmatched. The CDR3 consists of 15 residues.

V usage is TRBV5-4 and J usage is TRBJ1-2; 9 bases fit TRBD1. This CDR3 spans 13 amino acids. Per the germline V gene, CDR1 is SGHNT and CDR2 is YYREEE (reference sequence). Trimming removed 2 bases from V and 7 bases from J; junction bases left unmatched: 3. CDR3 sequence: CASSFTGGSGYTF. Written as DNA, the CDR3 is TGTGCCAGCAGCTTCACAGGGGGCAGTGGCTACACCTTC. The whole variable domain, filled in from reference TRBV5-4 and TRBJ1-2, reads ETGVTQSPTHLIKTRGQQVTLRCSSQSGHNTVSWYQQALGQGPQFIFQYYREEENGRGNFPPRFSGLQFPNYSSELNVNALELDDSALYLCASSFTGGSGYTFGSGTRLTVV.

The chain recombines TRBV6-5 with TRBJ1-3; 7 positions agree with TRBD1. The germline V gene encodes CDR1 MNHEY and CDR2 SVGAGI. CDR3 length: 14 amino acids. The V gene end was trimmed by 6 bases and the J gene end by 3 bases; junction bases not matched to a gene: 5. The CDR3 sequence: CASSLDRDGNTIYF. CDR3 coding DNA: TGTGCCAGCAGCCTCGACAGGGATGGAAACACCATATATTTT.

The V gene is TRBV9, the J gene TRBJ2-3, with TRBD2 matching over 12 bases. With 0 bases clipped from V and 5 bases from J, the junction kept 4 bases outside the gene matches. The germline CDR1 and CDR2 sequences are SGDLS and YYNGEE. This CDR3 is 16 amino acids long. CDR3 in DNA: TGTGCCAGCAGCGTAGTGCCTAGCGGGGGGGTAGATACGCAGTATTTT. This codes for CASSVVPSGGVDTQYF.

CDR3 DNA: TGCGCCAGCAGTCCGGGACACGTCTACGAGCAGTACTTC. Amino acid sequence: CASSPGHVYEQYF. This chain uses TRBV5-1 with TRBJ2-7; D might be TRBD1 (6 bases). Deletions cut 5 bases from V and 3 bases from J, with 12 bases between. The CDR3 loop spans 13 amino acids. The germline CDR1 and CDR2 sequences are SGHRS and YFSETQ. The whole variable domain, filled in from reference TRBV5-1 and TRBJ2-7, reads KAGVTQTPRYLIKTRGQQVTLSCSPISGHRSVSWYQQTPGQGLQFLFEYFSETQRNKGNFPGRFSGRQFSNSRSEMNVSTLELGDSALYLCASSPGHVYEQYFGPGTRLTVT.

V gene TRBV14 combines with J gene TRBJ2-5; D is possibly TRBD1 (5 bases). Trimming left V 4 bases short and J 5 bases short, with 14 bases between. CDR3 length: 14 residues. Germline V CDR1 and CDR2: SGHDN, FVKESK. The CDR3 bases are TGTGCCAGCAGCCGTGACAGCTGGTTGGAGACCCAGTACTTC. Encoded protein: CASSRDSWLETQYF. The whole variable domain, remainder taken from reference TRBV14 and TRBJ2-5, is EAGVTQFPSHSVIEKGQTVTLRCDPISGHDNLYWYRRVMGKEIKFLLHFVKESKQDESGMPNNRFLAERTGGTYSTLKVQPAELEDSGVYFCASSRDSWLETQYFGPGTRLLVL.

This chain connects TRBV30 to TRBJ1-2; 8 bases are shared with TRBD1. CDR1 is GTSNPN, CDR2 SVGIG, per germline (reference sequence). This CDR3 region has 13 residues. The V segment lost 7 bases and the J segment 5 bases; nucleotides outside the gene matches: 9. This CDR3 is CALMGQAGYGYTF. The CDR3 bases are TGTGCCTTAATGGGACAGGCGGGATATGGCTACACCTTC.

J is TRBJ2-7 and V is TRBV19, with D hard to call. The CDR3 loop spans 14 amino acids. The germline gives CDR1 LNHDA, CDR2 SQIVND (reference sequence). V lost 3 bases and J 0 bases, leaving 9 bases between the germline ends. The chain's CDR3 is CASSIAGSSYEQYF. The CDR3 bases are TGTGCCAGTAGTATCGCCGGGTCCTCCTACGAGCAGTACTTC.

This chain links TRBV4-1 with TRBJ2-7; no clear D. Trimming cost V 0 bases and J 4 bases, with 16 bases left between them. Germline-derived CDR1 and CDR2 are MGHRA and YSYEKL. CDR3 length: 16 residues. CDR3 region: CASSQDSTAMFYEQYF. CDR3 nucleotide sequence: TGCGCCAGCAGCCAAGATTCAACTGCAATGTTTTACGAGCAGTACTTC.

V and J are TRBV7-9 and TRBJ1-1; D not certain. CDR3 length: 14 residues. Deletions cut 5 bases from V and 0 bases from J, with 10 bases between. CDR1 and CDR2 from the germline V gene are SEHNR and FQNEAQ (reference sequence). This CDR3 reads CASSPPGMNTEAFF. Written as DNA, the CDR3 is TGTGCCAGCAGCCCCCCGGGTATGAACACTGAAGCTTTCTTT.

The chain carries TRBV25-1 and TRBJ1-6; possibly TRBD1 for D (5 bases). This CDR3 is built from 14 residues. V dropped 4 bases and J dropped 6 bases, with 10 bases sitting between them. Germline loops: CDR1 MGHDK, CDR2 SYGVNS. The CDR3 region has the DNA TGTGCCAGCAGTGGGGTGGGGGGTAATTCACCCCTCCACTTT. This codes for CASSGVGGNSPLHF.

The chain has TRBV10-3 and TRBJ2-3; 8 bases line up with TRBD1. Trimming removed 6 bases from V and 3 bases from J; junction bases left unmatched: 8. The CDR3 loop spans 15 amino acids. In germline, CDR1 is ENHRY, CDR2 SYGVKD. CDR3 nucleotide sequence: TGTGCCATCAGCTCGACAGGGGAGAGGACAGATACGCAGTATTTT. Amino acids: CAISSTGERTDTQYF.

The V call is TRBV7-9, the J call TRBJ2-1; D uncertain. This CDR3 spans 13 amino acids. CDR1 SEHNR and CDR2 FQNEAQ come from the germline V gene (reference sequence). V was cut by 5 bases and J by 10 bases, with 15 bases left in between. The CDR3 here is CASSMIGLREQFF. The CDR3 coding sequence is TGTGCCAGCAGCATGATTGGGCTTCGGGAGCAGTTCTTC.

The count of this clone is one. The J gene is TRBJ2-7, the V gene TRBV5-6; no clear D. Deletions cut 1 base from V and 3 bases from J, with 5 bases between. Germline V lookup: CDR1 SGHDT, CDR2 YYEEEE. This CDR3 is 12 amino acids long. The CDR3 nucleotides read TGTGCCAGCAGCTTGACAGTCTACGAGCAGTACTTC. It encodes CASSLTVYEQYF.

CDR3 loop: CASSEARVDYEQYF. The CDR3 nucleotides are TGTGCCAGCAGTGAAGCCAGGGTTGACTACGAGCAGTACTTC. This chain uses TRBV2 with TRBJ2-7, with D tentatively TRBD1 (5 bases). V shed 0 bases and J shed 3 bases, with 9 bases lying between them. The CDR3 spans 14 residues. Germline V lookup: CDR1 SNHLY, CDR2 FYNNEI.

The chain combines TRBV9 with TRBJ2-6; the match to TRBD2 covers 9 bases. Germline V gives CDR1 SGDLS, CDR2 YYNGEE. The J segment lost 0 bases and the V segment lost 0 bases, leaving 4 bases of the junction unmatched. The CDR3 is 18 residues long. CDR3 protein: CASSVGLADVSGANVLTF. The CDR3 nucleotides read TGTGCCAGCAGCGTAGGACTAGCGGATGTCTCTGGGGCCAACGTCCTGACTTTC.

V gene TRBV19 combines with J gene TRBJ2-7; maybe TRBD2 (7 bases). CDR1 and CDR2 (germline): LNHDA, SQIVND (reference sequence). V shed 7 bases and J shed 6 bases, with 13 bases lying between them. This CDR3 is 12 amino acids long. The CDR3 loop reads CASTQGGGEQYF. The CDR3 nucleotides are TGTGCCAGTACCCAGGGAGGGGGCGAGCAGTACTTC. The variable domain in full, completed from reference TRBV19 and TRBJ2-7, reads DGGITQSPKYLFRKEGQNVTLSCEQNLNHDAMYWYRQDPGQGLRLIYYSQIVNDFQKGDIAEGYSVSREKKESFPLTVTSAQKNPTAFYLCASTQGGGEQYFGPGTRLTVT.

The chain couples TRBV29-1 to TRBJ1-1, with a weak D call TRBD1 (6 bases). CDR3 size: 12 residues. V lost 8 bases, J lost 6 bases, and 16 bases lay in between. In germline, CDR1 is SQVTM, CDR2 ANQGSEA. The CDR3 is CSTHREGAEAFF. CDR3 DNA sequence: TGCAGCACCCACAGGGAGGGGGCTGAAGCTTTCTTT.

The chain joins TRBV5-6 to TRBJ1-6, with 7 bases fitting TRBD1. Germline lookup yields CDR1 SGHDT and CDR2 YYEEEE. This CDR3 has 17 amino acids. The trim removed 2 bases at V and 9 bases at J, leaving 14 bases unmatched. CDR3 sequence reads: CASSFHRDSPRGSPLHF. The CDR3 DNA sequence: TGTGCCAGCAGCTTCCACCGGGACAGCCCCCGGGGTTCACCCCTCCACTTT.

The V gene is TRBV6-5, the J gene TRBJ2-3, with D tentatively TRBD2 (7 bases). In germline, CDR1 is MNHEY, CDR2 SVGAGI. V dropped 0 bases and J dropped 2 bases, with 12 bases sitting between them. There are 16 residues in the CDR3. The CDR3 DNA sequence: TGTGCCAGCAGTTACTCGGGGGGGGGCCCCACAGATACGCAGTATTTT. As protein: CASSYSGGGPTDTQYF.

The gene calls are TRBV7-2 and TRBJ1-6; 10 positions agree with TRBD1. The CDR3 is 14 amino acids. J gave up 9 bases and V 6 bases, and 5 bases lay outside the gene matches. Germline loops: CDR1 SGHTA, CDR2 FQGNSA. In nucleotides, the CDR3 is TGTGCCAGCAGAATAAGGACAGGGGGTTCACCCCTCCACTTT. It encodes CASRIRTGGSPLHF.

This chain connects TRBV11-2 to TRBJ2-4, with 9 bases that match TRBD1. The CDR3 is made up of 17 amino acids. Germline loops: CDR1 SGHAT, CDR2 FQNNGV. V dropped 0 bases and J dropped 8; count of bases not matched to a gene: 11. CDR3: CASSLERTGVRTDIQYF. The DNA of the CDR3 is TGTGCCAGCAGCTTAGAGCGGACAGGGGTACGGACGGACATTCAGTACTTC.